These 14 T cell receptor beta chains were sequenced from one sample in a study of shared clonotypes between healthy human individuals (dated by TCRdb to the early 2020s). Library construction relied on the immunoSEQ multiplex PCR assay. TCRdb re-hosts the immuneACCESS table, in-frame sequences only. Its copies lack some clones; in the studies checked, an unresolved V gene accounts for under half of them, and the cause for the rest is not known. Recorded for this sample are 2 million to 3 million clones; under 95% of them occurred a single time. About 0.39% of the sample is taken by the ten largest. The sample consisted of naive CD4+ T cells from PBMCs. The label giving this sample's cell subset or site can be read as: CD45RA+ positively selected. The source is a man younger than 35 in good health. Some clones in this sample may be carry-over from other donors' samples.

This chain links TRBV5-1 with TRBJ1-1, with 7 bases matching TRBD1. Trimming at V came to 0 bases and at J to 6 bases, leaving 5 bases not matched to a gene. The CDR3 length is 14 residues. Germline lookup yields CDR1 SGHRS and CDR2 YFSETQ. In DNA, the CDR3 is TGCGCCAGCAGCTTGGTGGGTACAGGGGCTGAAGCTTTCTTT. Amino acids: CASSLVGTGAEAFF.

Notes on this clone: The sample contains more than one DNA sequence encoding this CDR3. The rearrangement links TRBV9 to TRBJ2-7; 13 bases are a match to TRBD2. After removal of 2 bases from V and 3 bases from J, the junction contained 2 bases not matched to a gene. Germline V gene data show CDR1 as SGDLS and CDR2 as YYNGEE. The CDR3 is 15 residues long. CDR3 sequence: CASSVGTSGNYEQYF. CDR3 coding DNA: TGTGCCAGCAGCGTCGGGACTAGCGGGAACTACGAGCAGTACTTC.

V is TRBV18 and J is TRBJ2-7; no reliable D call. Per germline, CDR1 KGHSH and CDR2 LQKENI. Trimming stripped 1 base from V and 6 bases from J, with 13 bases between. The CDR3 covers 14 residues. CDR3 protein: CASSPQGRSFEQYF. The CDR3 region has the DNA TGTGCCAGCTCACCACAGGGAAGGTCGTTCGAGCAGTACTTC.

The chain couples TRBV29-1 to TRBJ2-5; no clear D gene. This CDR3 is built from 12 residues. The germline V gene encodes CDR1 SQVTM and CDR2 ANQGSEA. CDR3 sequence: CSTKELQETQYF. CDR3 coding DNA: TGCTCGACGAAGGAGCTACAGGAGACCCAGTACTTC.

The gene calls are TRBV20-1 and TRBJ1-1, with TRBD1 matching over 8 bases. Germline V lookup: CDR1 DFQATT, CDR2 SNEGSKA (reference sequence). The CDR3 spans 11 residues. After removal of 3 bases from V and 8 bases from J, the junction contained 2 bases not matched to a gene. The CDR3 DNA reads TGCAGTGCTAGCCCAGGGGGCGAAGCTTTCTTT. It specifies CSASPGGEAFF.

This chain links TRBV23-1 with TRBJ1-5, with TRBD1 matching 10 bases. TRBV23-1 is marked as an open reading frame, function uncertain. The CDR3 consists of 18 residues. The V and J ends lost 2 bases and 0 bases, in that order; junction bases with no gene match: 7. This CDR3 reads CASSQMRDRGYSNQPQHF. The CDR3 DNA reads TGCGCCAGCAGTCAAATGCGGGACAGGGGTTATAGCAATCAGCCCCAGCATTTT.

The chain employs TRBV10-3 and TRBJ1-4; 10 bases line up with TRBD1. In germline, CDR1 is ENHRY, CDR2 SYGVKD. The length of the CDR3 is 15 residues. V lost 5 bases, J lost 3 bases, and 3 bases stayed unmatched. The CDR3 sequence is CAISRDRGPNEKLFF. The CDR3 region has the DNA TGTGCCATCAGTCGAGACAGGGGGCCTAATGAAAAACTGTTTTTT.

The rearrangement links TRBV11-3 to TRBJ2-2; D gene uncertain. The germline V gene encodes CDR1 SGHNT and CDR2 YENEEA. The CDR3 is 14 residues long. The germline V and J ends were trimmed by 5 bases and 6 bases, with 13 bases remaining between them. The CDR3 bases are TGTGCCAGCAGCCCTCGGACCGGTGCCGGGGAGCTGTTTTTT. This translates into CASSPRTGAGELFF.

The count of this clone is one. This chain joins TRBV29-1 and TRBJ1-2; D uncertain. Germline lookup yields CDR1 SQVTM and CDR2 ANQGSEA. This CDR3 comprises 13 residues. The V gene lost 4 bases and the J gene lost 0 bases, with 9 bases spanning the gap. The CDR3 loop is CSVAWYPNYGYTF. The CDR3 DNA is TGCAGCGTTGCCTGGTACCCTAACTATGGCTACACCTTC. Full variable domain (outside the CDR3, taken from reference TRBV29-1 and TRBJ1-2): SAVISQKPSRDICQRGTSLTIQCQVDSQVTMMFWYRQQPGQSLTLIATANQGSEATYESGFVIDKFPISRPNLTFSTLTVSNMSPEDSSIYLCSVAWYPNYGYTFGSGTRLTVV.

J is TRBJ2-2 and V is TRBV28; no reliable D call. V shed 2 bases and J shed 7 bases, with 17 bases lying between them. Germline V lookup: CDR1 MDHEN, CDR2 SYDVKM. This CDR3 is built from 16 residues. For the CDR3, the DNA is TGTGCCAGCAGTTTAACCGTCCGGACGGTTCGCGGGGAGCTGTTTTTT. Translating it yields CASSLTVRTVRGELFF.

For this clone: Other DNA sequences in the same sample also yield this CDR3. The chain carries TRBV28 and TRBJ2-7; D uncertain. V was clipped by 2 bases and J by 3 bases, with 8 bases between them. Germline V gene sequence: CDR1 MDHEN, CDR2 SYDVKM. The CDR3 is made up of 13 amino acids. The CDR3 here is CASSLTPSYEQYF. For the CDR3, the DNA is TGTGCCAGCAGTTTAACTCCCAGCTACGAGCAGTACTTC.

This chain links TRBV19 with TRBJ2-3, with 9 positions matching TRBD2. The CDR3 runs 13 residues. Looked up from germline, CDR1 is LNHDA and CDR2 is SQIVND (reference sequence). V shed 6 bases, J shed 7 bases, and the junction held 5 bases outside the gene matches. CDR3 residues: CASRTSGVNTQYF. The CDR3 DNA is TGTGCCAGTAGGACTAGCGGTGTGAATACGCAGTATTTT.

This clone was counted a single time. The chain combines TRBV5-1 with TRBJ1-4; TRBD1 aligns across 7 bases. Trimming took 0 bases from V and 5 from J; bases not matched to a gene: 10. This CDR3 has 17 amino acids. Germline-derived CDR1 and CDR2 are SGHRS and YFSETQ. The DNA of the CDR3 is TGCGCCAGCAGCTTGGAGCCATTGGGACAGTTAAATGAAAAACTGTTTTTT. It translates to CASSLEPLGQLNEKLFF.

The chain is built from TRBV7-3 and TRBJ2-3; possible D gene TRBD2, 5 bases. The germline CDR1 and CDR2 sequences are SGHTA and FQGTGA. CDR3 length equals 13 residues. V was cut by 6 bases and J by 4 bases, with 11 bases left in between. The CDR3 DNA reads as TGTGCCAGCAGTGACCTAGCTTCAGATACGCAGTATTTT. This gives the protein CASSDLASDTQYF. Full variable domain (remainder filled in from reference TRBV7-3 and TRBJ2-3): GAGVSQTPSNKVTEKGKYVELRCDPISGHTALYWYRQSLGQGPEFLIYFQGTGAADDSGLPNDRFFAVRPEGSVSTLKIQRTERGDSAVYLCASSDLASDTQYFGPGTRLTVL.